The 18 T cell receptor beta chains below were found in one sample sequenced in a study of regulatory T cells in long-lasting Graves disease. Regarding time point: persistent/refractory GD, antithyroid drugs over 5 years with positive TRAb. The TCR library was made from RNA that had been extracted from PBMCs in TRIzol. The authors built TCR beta libraries using iRepertoire HTBI primers and Arm-PCR of CDR3 regions. Using its own MiXCR run on the multiplex PCR reads, TCRdb lists one record per CDR3 protein. The sample lists approximately 440,000 distinct CDR3 sequences; around a quarter were seen once. The specimen was peripheral blood mononuclear cells (PBMCs), collected when the disease was refractory, from a patient treated with antithyroid drugs. Receptor source: a female donor with Graves disease.

A remark on this clonotype: This may be a read error: a much more frequent sequence differs by one nucleotide. J is TRBJ1-2 and V is TRBV6-1; tentative D call: TRBD1 (5 bases). This CDR3 comprises 14 residues. Germline CDR1 MNHNS, CDR2 SASEGT. The CDR3 loop is CAGSEAGPNYGYTF. CDR3 coding DNA: TGTGCCGGCAGTGAAGCAGGGCCAAACTATGGCTACACCTTC.

This clonotype was counted between two and nine times. The chain combines TRBV19 with TRBJ2-2; 14 positions agree with TRBD2. This CDR3 is built from 17 residues. J gave up 5 bases and V 4 bases, and 6 bases lay outside the gene matches. Per the germline V gene, CDR1 is LNHDA and CDR2 is SQIVND (reference sequence). The CDR3 nucleotides read TGTGCCAGTAGTACGGGACTAGCGGGAGTTGGAACCGGGGAGCTGTTTTTT. Its protein product is CASSTGLAGVGTGELFF. The full variable domain, its missing parts supplied by reference TRBV19 and TRBJ2-2, is DGGITQSPKYLFRKEGQNVTLSCEQNLNHDAMYWYRQDPGQGLRLIYYSQIVNDFQKGDIAEGYSVSREKKESFPLTVTSAQKNPTAFYLCASSTGLAGVGTGELFFGEGSRLTVL.

The rearrangement uses TRBV4-3 and TRBJ2-7; TRBD1 or TRBD2 may be the D gene (5 bases each). Germline V gives CDR1 LGHNA, CDR2 YSLEER. The CDR3 has 15 amino acids. V lost 0 bases and J lost 2, with 11 bases in between. The CDR3 DNA reads TGCGCCAGCAGCCAAGATCATACGGGACCCTACGAGCAGTACTTC. This translates into CASSQDHTGPYEQYF.

V is TRBV25-1 and J is TRBJ2-7; the D gene is possibly TRBD1 (6 bases). The CDR3 totals 14 residues. The V gene lost 7 bases and the J gene lost 5 bases, with 18 bases spanning the gap. The germline CDR1 and CDR2 sequences are MGHDK and SYGVNS. CDR3 DNA: TGTGCCAGCATACCTCAGGGGATACTCCACGAGCAGTACTTC. Amino acids: CASIPQGILHEQYF.

About this clonotype: Since no conserved phenylalanine or tryptophan closes the CDR3, a read error is the likely cause. The chain employs TRBV27 and TRBJ2-7, with 12 bases that match TRBD1. Germline lookup yields CDR1 MNHEY and CDR2 SMNVEV (reference sequence). V shed 5 bases and J 7 bases; nucleotides not matched to a gene: 6. This CDR3 is 14 amino acids long. The CDR3 region is CASSMGQGAGEQYL. The CDR3 DNA reads TGTGCCAGCAGTATGGGACAGGGGGCCGGGGAGCAGTACCTC.

At least ten counts were recorded for this clonotype. V usage is TRBV20-1 and J usage is TRBJ1-1, with unresolved D. Germline V CDR1 and CDR2: DFQATT, SNEGSKA (reference sequence). V lost 7 bases and J lost 1, with 7 bases in between. This CDR3 is 11 amino acids long. Written as DNA, the CDR3 is TGCAGTGTGGTCCAGAACACTGAAGCTTTCTTT. Protein: CSVVQNTEAFF.

This clonotype has a handful of counts. This chain uses TRBV7-8 with TRBJ1-5, with D perhaps matching TRBD1 (6 bases). V was trimmed by 1 base and J by 0 bases, leaving 13 bases between them. This CDR3 is built from 17 residues. Germline V gene data show CDR1 as SGHVS and CDR2 as FQNEAQ. The CDR3 protein is CASSLETGPLSNQPQHF. CDR3 nucleotides: TGTGCCAGCAGCTTAGAAACAGGGCCCCTTAGCAATCAGCCCCAGCATTTT.

This clonotype has more than one count but fewer than ten. The chain links TRBV25-1 to TRBJ1-4; the D gene is possibly TRBD1 (5 bases). The ends were cut back, 2 bases at V and 3 bases at J, with 10 bases in the middle. Looked up from germline, CDR1 is MGHDK and CDR2 is SYGVNS. This CDR3 has 15 residues. The CDR3 sequence: CASSEPRGANEKLFF. The CDR3 bases are TGTGCCAGCAGTGAACCTAGGGGTGCTAATGAAAAACTGTTTTTT.

This clonotype was counted between two and nine times. One end of the junction is discordant with germline, which a read error may explain. V is TRBV19 and J is TRBJ1-5; 10 nucleotides agree with TRBD1. CDR1 is LNHDA, CDR2 SQIVND, per germline (reference sequence). The CDR3 extends over 14 amino acids. The CDR3 here is CVSRQGAGNQPQHF. CDR3 bases: TGTGTCAGTAGACAGGGGGCAGGCAATCAGCCCCAGCATTTT.

V gene TRBV24-1 combines with J gene TRBJ2-1; 8 nucleotides agree with TRBD2. The CDR3 sequence is 16 residues long. V trimming: 0 bases; J trimming: 5 bases; junction bases outside the gene matches: 5. Looked up from germline, CDR1 is KGHDR and CDR2 is SFDVKD. CDR3 loop: CATSDLTSGVNNEQFF. For the CDR3, the DNA is TGTGCCACCAGTGATTTGACTAGCGGAGTCAACAATGAGCAGTTCTTC.

As to this clonotype: A much larger clone differs by one base, so this may be a read error. The chain has TRBV7-2 and TRBJ2-2; D may be TRBD1 (5 bases). The V end was cut by 3 bases, the J end by 5 bases, with 13 bases between. This CDR3 has 15 residues. The germline gives CDR1 SGHTA, CDR2 FQGNSA. CDR3 residues: CASSFGPGRTGELFF. The CDR3 DNA follows: TGTGCCAGCAGCTTTGGCCCAGGGCGGACCGGGGAGCTGTTTTTT.

This clonotype came up many times. The chain is built from TRBV7-8 and TRBJ2-7; 11 positions match TRBD2. Germline lookup yields CDR1 SGHVS and CDR2 FQNEAQ. The CDR3 spans 16 residues. The ends lost 5 bases at V and 2 bases at J; junction bases unmatched: 8. The CDR3 DNA reads as TGTGCCAGCAGCGCCCGACTAGCGGGGCCTGCCTACGAGCAGTACTTC. This codes for CASSARLAGPAYEQYF.

This clonotype was seen many times. The chain is built from TRBV29-1 and TRBJ1-1; D call uncertain. The germline CDR1 and CDR2 sequences are SQVTM and ANQGSEA. CDR3 length equals 11 residues. Between the trimmed V and J ends, which lost 7 bases and 7 bases, there was a span of 13 bases. The CDR3 reads CSGAWRSEAFF. Here the CDR3 DNA reads TGCAGCGGGGCATGGCGAAGTGAAGCTTTCTTT. Filled out from reference TRBV29-1 and TRBJ1-1, the complete variable domain reads SAVISQKPSRDICQRGTSLTIQCQVDSQVTMMFWYRQQPGQSLTLIATANQGSEATYESGFVIDKFPISRPNLTFSTLTVSNMSPEDSSIYLCSGAWRSEAFFGQGTRLTVV.

This chain links TRBV11-1 with TRBJ2-5; TRBD1 aligns across 10 bases. This CDR3 is built from 16 residues. Trimming at V came to 2 bases and at J to 2 bases, leaving 5 bases not matched to a gene. Germline V gene data show CDR1 as SGHAT and CDR2 as FQDESV (reference sequence). DNA of the CDR3: TGTGCCAGCAGCTTATCCGGGACAGGGGTTCAAGAGACCCAGTACTTC. It translates to CASSLSGTGVQETQYF. Full variable domain (rest looked up from reference TRBV11-1 and TRBJ2-5): EAEVAQSPRYKITEKSQAVAFWCDPISGHATLYWYRQILGQGPELLVQFQDESVVDDSQLPKDRFSAERLKGVDSTLKIQPAELGDSAMYLCASSLSGTGVQETQYFGPGTRLLVL.

The chain is built from TRBV19 and TRBJ2-7; possibly TRBD2 for D (6 bases). The germline gives CDR1 LNHDA, CDR2 SQIVND (reference sequence). The CDR3 is made up of 14 amino acids. The V and J ends lost 6 bases and 2 bases respectively, with 14 bases between them. The CDR3, as DNA: TGTGCCAGTAGGAATTTGGCGGGGACCTACGAGCAGTACTTC. This gives the protein CASRNLAGTYEQYF.

There are many counts of this clonotype. V gene TRBV7-3 combines with J gene TRBJ2-5, with D perhaps being TRBD1 or TRBD2 (6 bases each). In germline, CDR1 is SGHTA, CDR2 FQGTGA. Trimming pared 3 bases from V and 4 bases from J, leaving 9 bases between. The CDR3 has 13 amino acids. The CDR3 coding sequence is TGTGCCAGCAGCTTGGAGGGGGGAGAGACCCAGTACTTC. Its translation: CASSLEGGETQYF.

This chain joins TRBV20-1 and TRBJ2-7; 9 nucleotides line up with TRBD1. The trim removed 2 bases at V and 7 bases at J, leaving 9 bases unmatched. CDR1 is DFQATT and CDR2 is SNEGSKA in the germline V gene (reference sequence). This CDR3 spans 14 amino acids. CDR3 nucleotide sequence: TGCAGTGCTAGACTGACAGGGGGTCTGGGTGAGCAGTACTTC. Translating it yields CSARLTGGLGEQYF.

The CDR3 here is CASSLGGYPNTIYF. The DNA for the CDR3 is TGTGCCAGCAGTTTAGGGGGTTACCCAAACACCATATATTTT. The chain links TRBV28 to TRBJ1-3; D might be TRBD1 (5 bases). V was clipped by 2 bases and J by 6 bases, with 11 bases between them. The CDR3 is made up of 14 amino acids. CDR1 MDHEN and CDR2 SYDVKM come from the germline V gene.